One T cell receptor beta chain is described in this entry. Its specificity is unknown. These data come from a study of blood T cells in healthy people across ages. Study-level results: Long-lived donors exceeded aged donors in naive CD4+ cells and diversity. When one million T cells were used, diversity estimates were thought to be underestimates.

Primers used in a second PCR of roughly 6 to 11 cycles were a sample-barcoded 5' primer and a J-beta primer mix. TCRdb called the 5' RACE reads again in MiXCR, with one record for every CDR3 protein. The repertoire includes about 1.4 million distinct CDR3 sequences, roughly 59% of them detected once, and 6.5% to 8.5% sits in the top ten. Per sample, no less than 5 micrograms of total RNA were extracted. V lost 0 bases and J lost 5; bases outside the gene matches: 8. This CDR3 region has 16 residues. Germline lookup yields CDR1 MGHRA and CDR2 YSYEKL. Sequencing was carried out using blood. The clonotype originates from a man younger than 30 in good health. This chain joins TRBV4-1 and TRBJ2-7; the match to TRBD2 covers 9 bases. Here the CDR3 reads CASSQDAGTSSHEQYF. In DNA, the CDR3 is TGCGCCAGCAGCCAAGATGCGGGGACTAGCAGCCACGAGCAGTACTTC.